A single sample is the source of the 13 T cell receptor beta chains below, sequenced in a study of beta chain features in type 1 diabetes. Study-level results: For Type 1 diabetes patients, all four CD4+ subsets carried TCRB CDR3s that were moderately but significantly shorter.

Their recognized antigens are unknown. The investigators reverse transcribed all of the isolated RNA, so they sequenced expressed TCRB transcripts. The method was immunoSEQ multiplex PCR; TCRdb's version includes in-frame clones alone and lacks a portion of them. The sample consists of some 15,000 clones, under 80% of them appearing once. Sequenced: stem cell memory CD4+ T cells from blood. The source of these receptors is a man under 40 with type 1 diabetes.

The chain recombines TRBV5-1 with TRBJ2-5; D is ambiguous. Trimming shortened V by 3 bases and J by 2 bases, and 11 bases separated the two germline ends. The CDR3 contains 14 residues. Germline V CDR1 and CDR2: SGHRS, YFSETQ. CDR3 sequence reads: CASSSRQIQETQYF. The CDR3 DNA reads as TGCGCCAGCAGCTCCCGACAAATACAAGAGACCCAGTACTTC.

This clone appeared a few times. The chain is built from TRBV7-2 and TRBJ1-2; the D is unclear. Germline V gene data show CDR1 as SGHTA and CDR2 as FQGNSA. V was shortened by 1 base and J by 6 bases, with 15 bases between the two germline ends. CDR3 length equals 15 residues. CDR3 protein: CASSLGFISSDGYTF. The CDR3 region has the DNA TGTGCCAGCAGCTTAGGATTTATCTCATCGGATGGCTACACCTTC.

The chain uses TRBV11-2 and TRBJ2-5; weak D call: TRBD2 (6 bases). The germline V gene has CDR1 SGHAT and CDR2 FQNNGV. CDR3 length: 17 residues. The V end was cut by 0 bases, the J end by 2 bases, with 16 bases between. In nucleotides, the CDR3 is TGTGCCAGCAGCTTAGATCTAGGGCTAGCGAATCAAGAGACCCAGTACTTC. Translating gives CASSLDLGLANQETQYF.

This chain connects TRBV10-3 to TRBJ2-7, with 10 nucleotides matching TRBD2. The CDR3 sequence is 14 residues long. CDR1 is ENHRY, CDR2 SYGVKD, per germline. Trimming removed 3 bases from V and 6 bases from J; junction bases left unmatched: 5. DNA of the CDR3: TGTGCCATCAGTGAAGCGGGGGGGTACGGCGAGCAGTACTTC. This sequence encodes CAISEAGGYGEQYF.

The DNA for the CDR3 is TGCGCCAGTTCCAGGGGTTTTGGGGAAAAACTGTTTTTT. It translates to CASSRGFGEKLFF. V is TRBV5-1 and J is TRBJ1-4; D is possibly TRBD1 (6 bases). CDR3 length: 13 residues. Trimming cost V 8 bases and J 8 bases, with 16 bases left between them. The germline CDR1 and CDR2 sequences are SGHRS and YFSETQ.

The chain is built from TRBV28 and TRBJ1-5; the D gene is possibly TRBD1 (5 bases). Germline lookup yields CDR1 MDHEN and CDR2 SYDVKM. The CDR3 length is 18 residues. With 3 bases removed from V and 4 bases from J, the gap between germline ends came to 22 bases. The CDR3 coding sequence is TGTGCCAGCAGTTTGGCCTATCCCGGGACGGGGGAAAATCAGCCCCAGCATTTT. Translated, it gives CASSLAYPGTGENQPQHF.

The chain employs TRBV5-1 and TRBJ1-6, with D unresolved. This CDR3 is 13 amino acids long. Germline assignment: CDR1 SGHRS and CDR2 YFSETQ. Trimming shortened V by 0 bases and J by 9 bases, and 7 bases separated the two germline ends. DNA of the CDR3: TGCGCCAGCAGCTTGGAACAGACTTCACCCCTCCACTTT. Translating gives CASSLEQTSPLHF.

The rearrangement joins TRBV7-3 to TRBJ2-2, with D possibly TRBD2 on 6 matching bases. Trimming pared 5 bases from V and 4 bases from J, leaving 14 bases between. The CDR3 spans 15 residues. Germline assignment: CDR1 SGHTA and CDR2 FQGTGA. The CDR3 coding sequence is TGTGCCAGCAGCCTCCTGGGCGGGGCCACCGGGGAGCTGTTTTTT. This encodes CASSLLGGATGELFF.

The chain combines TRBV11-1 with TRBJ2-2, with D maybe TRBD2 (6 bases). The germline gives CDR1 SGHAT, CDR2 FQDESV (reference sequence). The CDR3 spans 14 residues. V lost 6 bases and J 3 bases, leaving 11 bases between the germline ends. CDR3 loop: CASREGLDTGELFF. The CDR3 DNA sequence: TGTGCCAGCAGAGAGGGACTTGACACCGGGGAGCTGTTTTTT.

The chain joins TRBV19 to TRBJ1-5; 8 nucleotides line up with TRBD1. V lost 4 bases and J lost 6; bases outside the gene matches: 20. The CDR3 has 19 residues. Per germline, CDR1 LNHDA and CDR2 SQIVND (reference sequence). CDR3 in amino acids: CASSRFSAQGADLGQPQHF. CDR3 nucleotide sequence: TGTGCCAGTAGTAGGTTTTCGGCGCAGGGGGCAGACCTTGGTCAGCCCCAGCATTTT.

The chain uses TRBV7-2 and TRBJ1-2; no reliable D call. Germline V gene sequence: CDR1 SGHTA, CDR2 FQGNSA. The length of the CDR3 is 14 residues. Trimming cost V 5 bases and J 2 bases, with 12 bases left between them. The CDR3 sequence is CASSLLGANYGYTF. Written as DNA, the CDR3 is TGTGCCAGCAGCCTCCTGGGCGCCAACTATGGCTACACCTTC.

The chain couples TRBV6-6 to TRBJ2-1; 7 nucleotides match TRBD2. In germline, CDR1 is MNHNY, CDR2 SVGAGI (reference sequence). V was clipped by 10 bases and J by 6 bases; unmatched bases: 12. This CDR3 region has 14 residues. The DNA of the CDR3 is TGTGCCACCGGTGCGGCGGGGGTGCTCAATGAGCAGTTCTTC. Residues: CATGAAGVLNEQFF.

CDR3 loop: CASSSRMGLETQYF. The CDR3 DNA reads TGCGCCAGCAGCTCCAGGATGGGGCTGGAGACCCAGTACTTC. The V and J genes are TRBV5-1 and TRBJ2-5, with a possible D match to TRBD1 (5 bases). The CDR3 spans 14 residues. With 3 bases removed from V and 5 bases from J, the gap between germline ends came to 14 bases. Germline CDR1 is SGHRS and CDR2 is YFSETQ.